Below are 32 T cell receptor beta chains sequenced from a single sample in a study of blood T cells in healthy people across ages (dated by TCRdb to the mid-2010s). The protocol used for the library was 5' RACE. Data came from an Illumina HiSeq 2500. A second PCR of roughly 7 to 12 cycles was run with a J-beta primer mix and a sample-barcoded 5' primer. Clones were called with MiXCR by TCRdb after fastp trimmed the public reads at Q25, and only in-frame beta chains were retained. A single entry per CDR3 protein holds the most common genes and DNA from its merged rows. The sample contains about 650,000 distinct CDR3 sequences, roughly 30% of them found a single time. Less than 20% of the sample is taken by the ten largest. The material sequenced was blood. The receptors shown here come from a woman aged 80 or older in good health. Donor details come from another sample of the same person, matched by shared clones.

Many counts were recorded for this clonotype. The V call is TRBV7-8, the J call TRBJ1-2, with no clear D. V was clipped by 0 bases and J by 1 base, with 9 bases between them. The CDR3 spans 15 residues. The germline V gene has CDR1 SGHVS and CDR2 FQNEAQ. The CDR3 nucleotides read TGTGCCAGCAGCTTAGCGCTAACGGTTAACTATGGCTACACCTTC. Residues: CASSLALTVNYGYTF.

The table lists this clonotype with many counts. V is TRBV9 and J is TRBJ2-1; 8 bases align to TRBD2. The CDR3 is 14 residues long. The V segment lost 5 bases and the J segment 4 bases; nucleotides outside the gene matches: 5. The germline gives CDR1 SGDLS, CDR2 YYNGEE. The CDR3 bases are TGTGCCAGCAGTGGCGGGGGGACATACAATGAGCAGTTCTTC. This gives the protein CASSGGGTYNEQFF.

This clonotype was recorded a few times. CDR3 sequence: CASSQSGGLNTEAFF. The CDR3 DNA is TGTGCCAGCAGCCAGTCAGGGGGCCTGAACACTGAAGCTTTCTTT. The chain joins TRBV3-1 to TRBJ1-1, with TRBD1 matching over 8 bases. J gave up 0 bases and V 3 bases, and 3 bases lay outside the gene matches. Germline V CDR1 and CDR2: LGHDT, YNNKEL (reference sequence). The CDR3 covers 15 residues.

The gene calls are TRBV20-1 and TRBJ2-7; possibly TRBD1 or TRBD2 for D (5 bases each). The length of the CDR3 is 15 residues. Trimming removed 4 bases at V and 5 bases at J, with 21 bases between. Germline V CDR1 and CDR2: DFQATT, SNEGSKA (reference sequence). In DNA, the CDR3 is TGCAGTGCTACTTCCCCCGGGGCCCAGGACGACGAGCAGTACTTC. Translated, it gives CSATSPGAQDDEQYF.

This clonotype was seen a few times. The chain uses TRBV30 and TRBJ1-1, with D uncertain. The CDR3 spans 10 residues. CDR1 and CDR2 (germline): GTSNPN, SVGIG (reference sequence). Trimming took 3 bases from V and 5 from J, leaving 4 bases between them. The CDR3 region is CAWRQTEAFF. The CDR3 DNA reads TGTGCCTGGAGACAGACTGAAGCTTTCTTT.

This clonotype was counted many times. The chain links TRBV7-2 to TRBJ2-1, with 8 bases identical to TRBD2. The CDR3 runs 16 residues. Germline V lookup: CDR1 SGHTA, CDR2 FQGNSA. V dropped 1 base and J dropped 4; count of bases not matched to a gene: 6. The DNA for the CDR3 is TGTGCCAGCAGCTTAGGTTCGGGGGGGGGATACAATGAGCAGTTCTTC. Amino acid sequence: CASSLGSGGGYNEQFF.

This clonotype was seen more than once but under ten times. J is TRBJ1-4 and V is TRBV5-1; TRBD1 agrees at 8 bases. Germline-derived CDR1 and CDR2 are SGHRS and YFSETQ. The CDR3 is 15 residues long. V dropped 4 bases and J dropped 7; count of bases not matched to a gene: 9. CDR3 region: CASSVDRGLREKLFF. The DNA of the CDR3 is TGCGCCAGCAGCGTTGACAGGGGACTTCGTGAAAAACTGTTTTTT.

The table lists this clonotype with a few counts. The chain combines TRBV7-3 with TRBJ1-1, with D tentatively TRBD1 (6 bases). Germline V gives CDR1 SGHTA, CDR2 FQGTGA. The CDR3 is 16 amino acids. Trimming cost V 4 bases and J 4 bases, with 19 bases left between them. CDR3 nucleotides: TGTGCCAGCAGCTCCTCGGGCAGGGGTAGGGTCACTGAAGCTTTCTTT. This sequence encodes CASSSSGRGRVTEAFF.

This clonotype showed up just a few times. A much larger clonotype is one base distant, so this may be a read error. The chain has TRBV28 and TRBJ2-7, with a tentative D call TRBD1 (6 bases). Between the trimmed V and J ends, which lost 11 bases and 2 bases, there was a span of 13 bases. The CDR3 runs to 12 residues. Germline CDR1 is MDHEN and CDR2 is SYDVKM. The CDR3 loop is CAGNRDPYEQYF. The CDR3 nucleotides are TGTGCCGGCAACAGGGATCCCTACGAGCAGTACTTC.

This clonotype was seen many times. The chain employs TRBV6-5 and TRBJ2-7, with D hard to call. This CDR3 has 13 amino acids. Germline assignment: CDR1 MNHEY and CDR2 SVGAGI. Trimming took 5 bases from V and 0 from J, leaving 8 bases between them. The CDR3, as DNA: TGTGCCAGCAGTAACAGCATCTCCTACGAGCAGTACTTC. Protein sequence: CASSNSISYEQYF.

The V call is TRBV27, the J call TRBJ1-4; TRBD1 is a possible D gene (6 bases). V was trimmed by 6 bases and J by 8 bases, leaving 16 bases between them. The CDR3 loop spans 14 amino acids. CDR1 is MNHEY and CDR2 is SMNVEV in the germline V gene (reference sequence). CDR3 nucleotides: TGTGCCAGCAGGGGGACACTAGCCCAGGAAAAACTGTTTTTT. It yields the protein CASRGTLAQEKLFF.

This clonotype was recorded many times. This sequence joins TRBV9 and TRBJ2-1; no firm D call. Germline lookup yields CDR1 SGDLS and CDR2 YYNGEE. The ends were cut back, 3 bases at V and 0 bases at J, with 13 bases in the middle. CDR3 length equals 16 residues. Written as DNA, the CDR3 is TGTGCCAGCAGCGCCCCGGGCGGTGGCTCCTACAATGAGCAGTTCTTC. Translating it yields CASSAPGGGSYNEQFF.

This clonotype was seen many times. This rearrangement joins TRBV7-2 to TRBJ1-2; the match to TRBD1 covers 10 bases. Germline trimming cut 0 bases from V and 8 bases from J; bases unmatched to any gene: 3. Germline lookup yields CDR1 SGHTA and CDR2 FQGNSA. The CDR3 loop spans 14 amino acids. The CDR3: CASSLAGTGVGYTF. CDR3 sequence (DNA): TGTGCCAGCAGCTTAGCCGGGACAGGGGTCGGCTACACCTTC.

At least ten counts were recorded for this clonotype. This chain uses TRBV27 with TRBJ2-3; the match to TRBD2 covers 14 bases. From germline, CDR1 is MNHEY and CDR2 SMNVEV (reference sequence). V lost 3 bases and J lost 5; bases outside the gene matches: 10. This CDR3 comprises 18 residues. The CDR3 loop reads CASSLRFPGLAGVDTQYF. CDR3 in DNA: TGTGCCAGCAGTTTGCGTTTCCCGGGACTAGCGGGGGTAGATACGCAGTATTTT.

The table lists this clonotype with many counts. The chain uses TRBV10-3 and TRBJ1-1; D not certain. V lost 6 bases, J lost 0 bases, and 11 bases lay in between. This CDR3 is built from 14 residues. Germline CDR1 ENHRY, CDR2 SYGVKD. CDR3 sequence reads: CAIRSTALNTEAFF. CDR3 sequence (DNA): TGTGCCATCAGATCTACGGCCCTGAACACTGAAGCTTTCTTT.

The count of this clonotype is one. This clone may be a read error of a much larger clone one base away. The chain carries TRBV7-2 and TRBJ1-2, with D maybe TRBD1 (6 bases). The V end was cut by 1 base, the J end by 13 bases, with 16 bases between. Germline loops: CDR1 SGHTA, CDR2 FQGNSA. This CDR3 has 13 residues. In DNA form, the CDR3 reads TGTGCCAGCAGCTTAGAGGTGGGGGCGAAGGTCACCTTC. Encoded protein: CASSLEVGAKVTF.

This clonotype was seen repeatedly, ten times or more. The gene calls are TRBV5-6 and TRBJ2-7, with D perhaps matching TRBD2 (6 bases). Germline CDR1 and CDR2: SGHDT and YYEEEE. This CDR3 comprises 15 residues. Deletions cut 1 base from V and 0 bases from J, with 11 bases between. The CDR3 reads CASSLRRDPSYEQYF. The CDR3 bases are TGTGCCAGCAGCTTGCGGCGGGACCCCTCCTACGAGCAGTACTTC.

This clonotype was detected ten times or more. The chain uses TRBV10-3 and TRBJ2-1, with 11 bases lining up with TRBD1. Per the germline V gene, CDR1 is ENHRY and CDR2 is SYGVKD. Losses at the gene ends were 4 bases for V and 9 bases for J; bases not matched to a gene: 5. This CDR3 has 14 residues. CDR3 loop: CAISAGQGATEQFF. DNA for the CDR3: TGTGCCATCAGTGCAGGACAGGGGGCAACTGAGCAGTTCTTC.

This clonotype was seen ten or more times. The chain couples TRBV7-9 to TRBJ2-7; weak D call: TRBD2 (7 bases). V lost 3 bases, J lost 3 bases, and 12 bases lay in between. Germline CDR1 is SEHNR and CDR2 is FQNEAQ (reference sequence). CDR3 length: 14 residues. The CDR3 DNA follows: TGTGCCAGCAGCTTTGGGGGGGCGGACTACGAGCAGTACTTC. It yields the protein CASSFGGADYEQYF.

CDR3 region: CASSTGTSEPETQYF. The CDR3 region has the DNA TGTGCCAGCAGCACAGGGACTAGCGAGCCGGAGACCCAGTACTTC. This chain links TRBV7-9 with TRBJ2-7; TRBD2 aligns across 10 bases. TRBJ2-5 matches the DNA end more closely, so the J call is doubtful. The CDR3 runs to 15 residues. Germline V gene lookup returns CDR1 SEHNR and CDR2 FQNEAQ (reference sequence).

About this clonotype: A read error may explain this, as a much larger clone is one base away. This sequence joins TRBV7-2 and TRBJ1-4; D unclear. The CDR3 is 15 residues long. Germline assignment: CDR1 SGHTA and CDR2 FQGNSA. The CDR3 region has the DNA TGTGCCAGCAGCCCGGAGGCGGCAACTAATGAAAAACGGTTTTTT. Translation gives CASSPEAATNEKRFF.

Concerning this clonotype itself: A much larger clone differs from this one at a single base, so this may be a read error. The rearrangement links TRBV9 to TRBJ2-5; no firm D call. Gene TRBJ2-7 matches the end of the DNA better, so the J call may be wrong. Germline values: CDR1 SGDLS, CDR2 YYNGEE. The CDR3 consists of 15 residues. CDR3 DNA: TGTGCCAGCAGCCCCAGTCCAGTGGGTCACTACGAGCAGTACTTC. It is translated as CASSPSPVGHYEQYF.

The chain combines TRBV3-1 with TRBJ1-5; the D gene is possibly TRBD1 (5 bases). Germline V lookup: CDR1 LGHDT, CDR2 YNNKEL (reference sequence). Trimming took 4 bases from V and 2 from J, leaving 24 bases between them. This CDR3 has 19 residues. CDR3 loop: CASSREGRERYSGNQPQHF. The CDR3 DNA sequence: TGTGCCAGCAGCCGAGAAGGCAGGGAGCGATATAGCGGCAATCAGCCCCAGCATTTT.

This clonotype was seen once. Here the CDR3 reads CASSLTGDSFSYEQYF. In DNA form, the CDR3 reads TGTGCCAGCAGCTTAACGGGGGACTCATTCTCCTACGAGCAGTACTTC. The genes are TRBV7-8 and TRBJ2-7; D is perhaps TRBD2 (6 bases). V gave up 2 bases and J gave up 0 bases, with 14 bases separating them. CDR1 and CDR2 (germline): SGHVS, FQNEAQ. The CDR3 contains 16 residues.

At least ten counts were recorded for this clonotype. This chain links TRBV15 with TRBJ1-2; 10 bases match TRBD1. The ends lost 5 bases at V and 4 bases at J; junction bases unmatched: 16. There are 18 residues in the CDR3. CDR1 is LNHNV, CDR2 YYDKDF, per germline (reference sequence). CDR3 in amino acids: CATSPRRGQGPSPYGYTF. In nucleotides, the CDR3 is TGTGCCACCAGCCCCCGCCGGGGACAGGGGCCTTCCCCCTATGGCTACACCTTC.

There are a few counts of this clonotype. The chain is built from TRBV20-1 and TRBJ2-3; 12 nucleotides line up with TRBD1. V lost 6 bases, J lost 3 bases, and 13 bases stayed unmatched. The CDR3 runs 17 residues. Germline loops: CDR1 DFQATT, CDR2 SNEGSKA (reference sequence). This CDR3 is CSAQRPGQGARTDTQYF. In DNA, the CDR3 is TGCAGTGCCCAGAGGCCGGGACAGGGGGCGAGGACAGATACGCAGTATTTT.

This clonotype was seen only a few times. The V call is TRBV6-6, the J call TRBJ1-4; 10 bases match TRBD1. The CDR3 is made up of 14 amino acids. From germline, CDR1 is MNHNY and CDR2 SVGAGI (reference sequence). With V trimmed by 6 bases and J by 8 bases, 6 bases remained unmatched. The CDR3 loop is CASRRDRGREKLFF. CDR3 DNA: TGTGCCAGCAGACGGGACAGGGGCAGGGAAAAACTGTTTTTT.

This clonotype was found many times. This chain joins TRBV5-4 and TRBJ2-5; D gene uncertain. The germline CDR1 and CDR2 sequences are SGHNT and YYREEE (reference sequence). This CDR3 is 12 amino acids long. V dropped 3 bases and J dropped 6 bases, with 9 bases sitting between them. The CDR3 region is CASSYPEKTQYF. CDR3 DNA: TGTGCCAGCAGCTACCCAGAAAAGACCCAGTACTTC. Complete variable domain (other parts from reference TRBV5-4 and TRBJ2-5): ETGVTQSPTHLIKTRGQQVTLRCSSQSGHNTVSWYQQALGQGPQFIFQYYREEENGRGNFPPRFSGLQFPNYSSELNVNALELDDSALYLCASSYPEKTQYFGPGTRLLVL.

This clonotype was seen a handful of times. V and J are TRBV20-1 and TRBJ2-7, with 10 bases that match TRBD2. Germline CDR1 and CDR2: DFQATT and SNEGSKA (reference sequence). The length of the CDR3 is 13 residues. Unmatched junction bases numbered 6, after V lost 6 bases and J lost 4 bases. CDR3 protein: CSAPGLAKYEQYF. CDR3 nucleotides: TGCAGTGCCCCGGGACTAGCGAAGTACGAGCAGTACTTC.

This clonotype has a handful of counts. The V call is TRBV7-2, the J call TRBJ2-1; 8 bases line up with TRBD2. Germline CDR1 is SGHTA and CDR2 is FQGNSA. Trimming took 1 base from V and 7 from J; bases not matched to a gene: 6. The CDR3 totals 15 residues. CDR3 coding DNA: TGTGCCAGCAGCTTAGTGGCGGGGGGATCGAATGAGCAGTTCTTC. Its translation: CASSLVAGGSNEQFF.

The chain has TRBV6-1 and TRBJ2-5; 11 nucleotides match TRBD2. Germline V CDR1 and CDR2: MNHNS, SASEGT. The CDR3 runs 14 residues. With 4 bases clipped from V and 11 bases from J, the junction kept 9 bases outside the gene matches. CDR3 coding DNA: TGTGCCAGCAGTGTAGCGGGGGGGGACAATGAGCAGTACTTC. Its translation: CASSVAGGDNEQYF.

This clonotype was seen many times. The V and J genes are TRBV7-2 and TRBJ2-5, with 10 bases aligning to TRBD2. The CDR3 has 17 residues. J was trimmed by 6 bases and V by 1 base; bases with no gene match: 11. Germline CDR1 and CDR2: SGHTA and FQGNSA. The CDR3 bases are TGTGCCAGCAGCTTAGGCTCGAGCGGGGGGGCTAGTCAGACCCAGTACTTC. Translation gives CASSLGSSGGASQTQYF.